These T cell receptor beta chains were read from a single sample in a study of T cell clonotyping in hematopoietic cell transplantation. Assay used: immunoSEQ multiplex PCR; TCRdb lists only in-frame clones, some missing. The table has some 40,000 clones, around 85% seen once. Sequenced here: peripheral blood mononuclear cells, sampled before stem cell transplant. The source of these receptors is a man between 60 and 75 years old with acute myeloid leukemia. Some clones in this sample may be carry-over from other donors' samples. CDR3s include the opening cysteine and the closing phenylalanine or tryptophan. D genes are given only for firm matches. Not every row has a clone size; where given, it reads once, few, many or a size class.

v_call	clone_size	d_call	j_call	cdr3_aa	cdr3_nt
TRBV5-8	few	-	TRBJ1-2	CASTQEGRGYTF	TGTGCCAGCACCCAGGAAGGGCGAGGCTACACCTTC
TRBV7-2	-	-	TRBJ1-1	CASSLRQTNTEAFF	TGTGCCAGCAGCTTACGACAGACGAACACTGAAGCTTTCTTT
TRBV14	-	-	TRBJ1-5	CASSRGRGQPQHF	TGTGCCAGCAGCCGCGGCAGGGGCCAGCCCCAGCATTTT
TRBV9	-	-	TRBJ1-2	CASSVAPGGRAYGYTF	TGTGCCAGCAGCGTAGCCCCGGGGGGCAGGGCCTATGGCTACACCTTC
TRBV6-5	-	-	TRBJ1-1	CASRRGSRNTEAFF	TGTGCCAGCAGGCGGGGGAGCCGGAACACTGAAGCTTTCTTT
TRBV5-1	-	-	TRBJ2-3	CASSPQSTADTQYF	TGCGCCAGCAGCCCTCAATCAACCGCAGATACGCAGTATTTT
TRBV28	-	TRBD1	TRBJ2-5	CASSFTGVAETQYF	TGTGCCAGCAGTTTTACAGGGGTTGCTGAGACCCAGTACTTC
TRBV9	-	-	TRBJ2-5	CASSVGVRGLETQYF	TGTGCCAGCAGCGTAGGGGTCCGGGGGCTAGAGACCCAGTACTTC
TRBV25-1	-	-	TRBJ1-3	CASSDWYGYSGNTIYF	TGTGCCAGCAGTGATTGGTACGGCTACTCTGGAAACACCATATATTTT
TRBV11-2	-	-	TRBJ2-6	CASSFLTGPSSGANVLTF	TGTGCCAGCAGCTTTCTCACAGGGCCAAGCTCTGGGGCCAACGTCCTGACTTTC
TRBV12-5	-	-	TRBJ1-1	CASGLVSLTEAFF	TGTGCTAGTGGTTTGGTAAGCCTCACTGAAGCTTTCTTT
TRBV19	-	-	TRBJ1-2	CASSPWTANYGYTF	TGTGCCAGTAGCCCATGGACAGCTAACTATGGCTACACCTTC
TRBV11-2	-	-	TRBJ2-7	CASSEKTVRLRSYEQYF	TGTGCCAGCAGCGAAAAGACAGTCAGGCTACGCTCCTACGAGCAGTACTTC
TRBV23-1	-	TRBD1	TRBJ1-3	CASSPDREANTIYF	TGCGCCAGCAGTCCGGACAGGGAGGCAAACACCATATATTTT
TRBV19	-	-	TRBJ1-1	CASISPVTAEAFF	TGTGCCAGTATATCCCCCGTGACCGCTGAAGCTTTCTTT
TRBV19	few	-	TRBJ1-1	CASSIDREGWAEAFF	TGTGCCAGTAGTATAGATCGGGAGGGGTGGGCTGAAGCTTTCTTT